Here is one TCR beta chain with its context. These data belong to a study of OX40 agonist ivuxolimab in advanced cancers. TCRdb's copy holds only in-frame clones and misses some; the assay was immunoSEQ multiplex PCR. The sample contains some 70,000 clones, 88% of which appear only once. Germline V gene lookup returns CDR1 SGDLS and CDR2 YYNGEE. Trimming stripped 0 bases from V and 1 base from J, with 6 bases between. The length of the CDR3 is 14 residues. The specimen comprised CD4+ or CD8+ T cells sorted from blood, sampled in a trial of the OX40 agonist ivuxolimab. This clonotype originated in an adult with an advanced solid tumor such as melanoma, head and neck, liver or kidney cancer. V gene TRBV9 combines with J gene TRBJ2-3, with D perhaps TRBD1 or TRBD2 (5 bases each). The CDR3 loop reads CASSVVGGTDTQYF. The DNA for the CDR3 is TGTGCCAGCAGCGTAGTGGGGGGCACAGATACGCAGTATTTT.